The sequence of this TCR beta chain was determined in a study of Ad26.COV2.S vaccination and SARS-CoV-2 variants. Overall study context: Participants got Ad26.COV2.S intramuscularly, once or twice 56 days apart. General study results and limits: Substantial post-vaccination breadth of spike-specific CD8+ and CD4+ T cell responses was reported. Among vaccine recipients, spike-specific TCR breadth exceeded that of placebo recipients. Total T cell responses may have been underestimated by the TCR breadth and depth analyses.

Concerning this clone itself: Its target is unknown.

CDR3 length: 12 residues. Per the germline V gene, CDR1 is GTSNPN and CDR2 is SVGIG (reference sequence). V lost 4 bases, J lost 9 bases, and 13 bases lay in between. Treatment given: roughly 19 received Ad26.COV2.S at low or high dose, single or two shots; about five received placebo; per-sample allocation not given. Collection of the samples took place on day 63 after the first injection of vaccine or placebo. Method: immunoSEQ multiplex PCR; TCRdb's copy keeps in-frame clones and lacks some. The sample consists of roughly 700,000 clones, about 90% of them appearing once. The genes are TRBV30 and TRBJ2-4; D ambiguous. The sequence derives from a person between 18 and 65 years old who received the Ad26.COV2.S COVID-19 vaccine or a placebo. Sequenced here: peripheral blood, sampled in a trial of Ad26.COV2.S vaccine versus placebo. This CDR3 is CAWNLGPPIQYF. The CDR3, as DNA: TGTGCCTGGAACCTCGGGCCCCCCATTCAGTACTTC.